This is a list of T cell receptor beta chains from one sample in a study of T cell responses to AZD1222 COVID-19 vaccine. Sequenced by immunoSEQ multiplex PCR; TCRdb stores in-frame clones only, minus some. The sample holds more than 95,000 clones, 88% seen once. This specimen was peripheral blood, taken on day 0 of AZD1222 vaccination. All receptors come from an adult in good health. The CDR3 runs from the conserved cysteine through the conserved F or W. A D gene is named only where the DNA matches it firmly. Size is omitted from some rows. Given values are once, few, many or a class for expanded clones.

V: TRBV4-3; D: NA; J: TRBJ1-1; size: NA; CDR3: CASSQEAANTEAFF; DNA: TGCGCCAGCAGCCAAGAGGCGGCGAACACTGAAGCTTTCTTT
V: TRBV1; D: NA; J: TRBJ2-5; size: NA; CDR3: CTSRTARGGPETQYF; DNA: TGCACCAGCCGAACGGCGCGGGGGGGCCCAGAGACCCAGTACTTC
V: TRBV24-1; D: TRBD1; J: TRBJ1-1; size: NA; CDR3: CATSSGQPHTEAFF; DNA: TGTGCCACCAGTTCGGGACAGCCCCACACTGAAGCTTTCTTT
V: TRBV18; D: TRBD2; J: TRBJ2-7; size: few; CDR3: CASSPVGTGGGKNEQYF; DNA: TGTGCCAGCTCACCAGTGGGCACTGGGGGAGGGAAAAACGAGCAGTACTTC
V: TRBV7-8; D: TRBD2; J: TRBJ2-5; size: NA; CDR3: CASSLRGLAGGETQYF; DNA: TGTGCCAGCAGCTTACGCGGACTAGCGGGAGGAGAGACCCAGTACTTC
V: TRBV14; D: TRBD1; J: TRBJ1-6; size: NA; CDR3: CASSQGQGASVLFSPLHF; DNA: TGTGCCAGCAGCCAGGGACAGGGGGCATCGGTCCTTTTCTCACCCCTCCACTTT
V: TRBV28; D: NA; J: TRBJ1-1; size: NA; CDR3: CASSGWAEAFF; DNA: TGTGCCAGCAGTGGGTGGGCTGAAGCTTTCTTT
V: TRBV2; D: NA; J: TRBJ2-1; size: NA; CDR3: CASEEVNEQFF; DNA: TGTGCCAGCGAGGAGGTCAATGAGCAGTTCTTC
V: TRBV28; D: NA; J: TRBJ1-2; size: NA; CDR3: CASSTPGHSNYGYTF; DNA: TGTGCCAGCAGTACGCCGGGACACTCTAACTATGGCTACACCTTC
V: TRBV6-5; D: NA; J: TRBJ2-7; size: NA; CDR3: CASSYGRMGSAYEQYF; DNA: TGTGCCAGCAGTTACGGGAGAATGGGCTCGGCCTACGAGCAGTACTTC
V: TRBV4-2; D: TRBD2; J: TRBJ2-5; size: NA; CDR3: CASSPLAGDAEETQYF; DNA: TGTGCCAGCAGCCCCTTAGCGGGGGACGCGGAAGAGACCCAGTACTTC
V: TRBV6-2/TRBV6-3; D: NA; J: TRBJ2-7; size: once; CDR3: CASSYSGSPEGYEQYF; DNA: TGTGCCAGCAGTTACTCCGGGTCCCCGGAGGGCTACGAGCAGTACTTC
V: TRBV6-5; D: NA; J: TRBJ1-2; size: NA; CDR3: CASLGGINYGYTF; DNA: TGTGCCAGCCTTGGAGGGATTAACTATGGCTACACCTTC
V: TRBV27; D: NA; J: TRBJ2-1; size: once; CDR3: CASSLSSYNEQFF; DNA: TGTGCCAGCAGTTTATCCTCCTACAATGAGCAGTTCTTC
V: TRBV28; D: NA; J: TRBJ1-5; size: NA; CDR3: CASSLFRAQMGSNQPQHF; DNA: TGTGCCAGCAGCTTATTCAGGGCCCAAATGGGTAGCAATCAGCCCCAGCATTTT
V: TRBV2; D: NA; J: TRBJ1-5; size: NA; CDR3: CASMRGKEGNQPQHF; DNA: TGTGCCAGCATGCGGGGGAAAGAAGGCAATCAGCCCCAGCATTTT
V: TRBV28; D: NA; J: TRBJ1-5; size: once; CDR3: CASSPHTLVSNQPQHF; DNA: TGTGCCAGCAGTCCTCACACCTTAGTTAGCAATCAGCCCCAGCATTTT
V: TRBV6-2/TRBV6-3; D: NA; J: TRBJ1-6; size: NA; CDR3: CASSYSKAENSPLHF; DNA: TGTGCCAGCAGTTACTCGAAGGCAGAGAATTCACCCCTCCACTTT
V: TRBV19; D: NA; J: TRBJ1-2; size: NA; CDR3: CASSSDPGVYGYTF; DNA: TGTGCCAGTAGTTCAGACCCAGGGGTCTATGGCTACACCTTC
V: TRBV5-6; D: NA; J: TRBJ1-1; size: NA; CDR3: CASSLVVGEVEAFF; DNA: TGTGCCAGCAGCTTAGTGGTGGGCGAGGTTGAAGCTTTCTTT
V: TRBV3-1/TRBV3-2; D: NA; J: TRBJ2-4; size: NA; CDR3: CASSQGRVNIQYF; DNA: TGTGCCAGCAGCCAAGGACGGGTAAACATTCAGTACTTC
V: TRBV18; D: NA; J: TRBJ1-5; size: NA; CDR3: CASSEHSNQPQHF; DNA: TGTGCCAGCTCAGAGCATAGCAATCAGCCCCAGCATTTT
V: TRBV28; D: NA; J: TRBJ2-1; size: NA; CDR3: CASSRSFNEQFF; DNA: TGTGCCTCCTCTAGGAGTTTCAATGAGCAGTTCTTC
V: TRBV28; D: TRBD1; J: TRBJ1-2; size: NA; CDR3: CASSQPGTGGDNYGYTF; DNA: TGTGCCAGCAGTCAGCCCGGGACAGGGGGCGATAACTATGGCTACACCTTC
V: TRBV29-1; D: NA; J: TRBJ2-3; size: NA; CDR3: CSVALAGRVDTQYF; DNA: TGCAGCGTTGCACTAGCCGGCCGAGTAGATACGCAGTATTTT
V: TRBV7-2; D: TRBD1; J: TRBJ2-7; size: NA; CDR3: CASSGQGASSYEQYF; DNA: TGTGCCAGCAGCGGACAGGGGGCGAGCTCCTACGAGCAGTACTTC
V: TRBV2; D: NA; J: TRBJ2-3; size: NA; CDR3: CASGPDSWDTQYF; DNA: TGTGCCAGCGGCCCAGATTCCTGGGATACGCAGTATTTT
V: TRBV4-3; D: TRBD1; J: TRBJ2-7; size: NA; CDR3: CASSQSGTGHYEQYF; DNA: TGCGCCAGCAGCCAATCCGGGACAGGACACTACGAGCAGTACTTC
V: TRBV28; D: NA; J: TRBJ2-7; size: NA; CDR3: CASRPNSRRTYEQYF; DNA: TGTGCCAGCAGGCCTAACAGTCGTCGGACCTACGAGCAGTACTTC
V: TRBV6-5; D: NA; J: TRBJ2-7; size: NA; CDR3: CASSYATTYEQYF; DNA: TGTGCCAGCAGTTACGCCACAACCTACGAGCAGTACTTC
V: TRBV6-4; D: NA; J: TRBJ1-1; size: NA; CDR3: CASTAHTVDGTEAFF; DNA: TGTGCCAGCACGGCCCATACAGTCGATGGGACTGAAGCTTTCTTT
V: TRBV5-6; D: NA; J: TRBJ2-7; size: NA; CDR3: CASSPGQTYEQYF; DNA: TGTGCCAGCAGCCCCGGACAGACCTACGAGCAGTACTTC
V: TRBV28; D: NA; J: TRBJ2-4; size: NA; CDR3: CASSLLGLAKNIQYF; DNA: TGTGCCAGCAGTTTATTAGGGCTAGCCAAAAACATTCAGTACTTC
V: TRBV6-2/TRBV6-3; D: TRBD1; J: TRBJ1-6; size: NA; CDR3: CASSSQGGNSPLHF; DNA: TGTGCCAGCAGCTCCCAGGGGGGCAATTCACCCCTCCACTTT
V: TRBV19; D: TRBD1; J: TRBJ1-6; size: NA; CDR3: CASSITQGQGRYNSPLHF; DNA: TGTGCCAGTAGTATTACCCAAGGACAGGGAAGATATAATTCACCCCTCCACTTT
V: TRBV28; D: NA; J: TRBJ2-1; size: few; CDR3: CASRSGEVYNEQFF; DNA: TGTGCCAGCAGATCGGGAGAGGTGTACAATGAGCAGTTCTTC
V: TRBV7-3; D: TRBD1; J: TRBJ2-2; size: NA; CDR3: CASSGGQRLTPGELFF; DNA: TGTGCCAGCAGCGGGGGACAGAGACTTACTCCCGGGGAGCTGTTTTTT
V: TRBV7-8; D: NA; J: TRBJ1-2; size: NA; CDR3: CASSQSGTVYGYTF; DNA: TGTGCCAGCAGCCAATCCGGGACCGTCTATGGCTACACCTTC
V: TRBV5-5; D: NA; J: TRBJ2-7; size: NA; CDR3: CASSSEAYEQYF; DNA: TGTGCCAGCAGCTCCGAAGCCTACGAGCAGTACTTC
V: TRBV7-8; D: TRBD2; J: TRBJ2-1; size: NA; CDR3: CASRPGTSGSRHEQFF; DNA: TGTGCCAGCAGACCTGGGACTAGCGGGAGTAGGCATGAGCAGTTCTTC